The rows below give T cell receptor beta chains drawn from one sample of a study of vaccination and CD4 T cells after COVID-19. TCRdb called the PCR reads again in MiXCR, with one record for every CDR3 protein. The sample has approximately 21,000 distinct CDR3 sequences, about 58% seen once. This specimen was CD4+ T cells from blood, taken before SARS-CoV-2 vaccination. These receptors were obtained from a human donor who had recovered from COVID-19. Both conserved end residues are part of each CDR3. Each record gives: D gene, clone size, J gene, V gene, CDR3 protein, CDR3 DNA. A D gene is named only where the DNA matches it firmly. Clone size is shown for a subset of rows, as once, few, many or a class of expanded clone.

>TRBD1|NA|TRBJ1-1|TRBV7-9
CASSLPPRGGTEAFF
TGTGCCAGCAGCTTACCGCCCAGGGGGGGGACTGAAGCTTTCTTT
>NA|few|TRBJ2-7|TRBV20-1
CSAPWVSATYEQYF
TGCAGTGCCCCCTGGGTTAGCGCTACCTACGAGCAGTACTTC
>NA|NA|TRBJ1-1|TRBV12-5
CASGPTSSRTEAFF
TGTGCTAGTGGACCCACGTCCAGTCGCACTGAAGCTTTCTTT
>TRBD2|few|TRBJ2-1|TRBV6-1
CASISGGVEGNEQFF
TGTGCCAGTATATCGGGGGGTGTTGAAGGGAATGAGCAGTTCTTC
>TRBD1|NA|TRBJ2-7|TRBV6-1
CASRGMTGFSSRDEQYF
TGTGCCAGCAGGGGAATGACAGGGTTCTCCTCTAGGGACGAGCAGTACTTC
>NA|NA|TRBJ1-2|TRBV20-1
CSAITSTNYGYTF
TGCAGTGCCATTACGTCCACCAACTATGGCTACACCTTC
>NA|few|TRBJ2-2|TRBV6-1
CASSEAGMFGELFF
TGTGCCAGCAGTGAAGCTGGCATGTTCGGGGAGCTGTTTTTT
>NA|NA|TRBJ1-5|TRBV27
CASSFYQGLDQPQHF
TGTGCCAGCAGTTTTTATCAGGGGTTGGATCAGCCCCAGCATTTT
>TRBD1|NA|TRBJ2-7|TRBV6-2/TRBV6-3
CASSYWQGAYEQYF
TGTGCCAGCAGTTACTGGCAGGGGGCCTACGAGCAGTACTTC
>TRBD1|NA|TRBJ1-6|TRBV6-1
CASSLRQGEGSNSPLHF
TGTGCCAGCAGTCTCAGACAGGGGGAAGGAAGTAATTCACCCCTCCACTTT
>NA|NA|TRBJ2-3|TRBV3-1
CASSRRTDTQYF
TGTGCCAGCAGCCGTCGCACAGATACGCAGTATTTT
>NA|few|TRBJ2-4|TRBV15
CATSKVTGENIQYF
TGTGCCACCAGCAAAGTAACAGGTGAAAACATTCAGTACTTC
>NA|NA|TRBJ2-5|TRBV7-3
CASRAPDETQYF
TGTGCCAGCAGGGCGCCGGACGAGACCCAGTACTTC
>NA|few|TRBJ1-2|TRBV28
CASAEQVSYGYTF
TGTGCCAGCGCGGAACAGGTTTCCTATGGCTACACCTTC
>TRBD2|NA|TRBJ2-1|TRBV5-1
CASSLGPGLDANEQFF
TGCGCCAGCAGCTTGGGTCCCGGACTAGACGCCAATGAGCAGTTCTTC
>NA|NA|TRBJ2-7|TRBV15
CATSARRSKNSYEQYF
TGTGCCACCAGCGCACGCCGGTCTAAAAATTCCTACGAGCAGTACTTC
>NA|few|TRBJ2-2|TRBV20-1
CSALAESNTGELFF
TGCAGTGCGTTAGCGGAGTCGAACACCGGGGAGCTGTTTTTT
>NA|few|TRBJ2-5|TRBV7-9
CASSLTRDQETQYF
TGTGCCAGCAGCTTAACCAGGGACCAAGAGACCCAGTACTTC
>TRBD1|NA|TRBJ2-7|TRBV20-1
CSARTDREGEQYF
TGCAGTGCTAGAACGGACAGGGAAGGCGAGCAGTACTTC
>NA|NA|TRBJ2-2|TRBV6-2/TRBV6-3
CASSNNGGPLFF
TGTGCCAGCAGTAACAACGGAGGGCCCCTGTTTTTT
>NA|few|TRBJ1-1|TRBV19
CASSMYGAAYTEAFF
TGTGCCAGTAGTATGTATGGGGCTGCCTACACTGAAGCTTTCTTT
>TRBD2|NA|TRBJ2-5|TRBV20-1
CSARLAGGSQYF
TGCAGTGCTAGACTAGCGGGAGGGTCCCAGTACTTC
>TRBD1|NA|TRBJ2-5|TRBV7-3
CASSPGRTGYQETQYF
TGTGCCAGCAGTCCCGGACGGACAGGATACCAAGAGACCCAGTACTTC
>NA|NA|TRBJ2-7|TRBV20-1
CSARDDYEQYF
TGCAGTGCTAGGGATGACTACGAGCAGTACTTC
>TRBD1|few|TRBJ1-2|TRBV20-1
CSGATGSAEGYTF
TGCAGCGGCGCGACAGGGTCGGCCGAGGGCTACACCTTC
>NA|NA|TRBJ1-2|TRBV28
CASSSSARALRVYGYTF
TGTGCCAGCAGTAGCTCCGCCCGCGCACTAAGGGTATATGGCTACACCTTC
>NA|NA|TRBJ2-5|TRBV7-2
CASTLDSGQETQYF
TGTGCCAGCACCCTCGACAGTGGACAAGAGACCCAGTACTTC
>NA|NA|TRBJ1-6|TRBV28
CASTTLIRGPQRGSPLHF
TGTGCCAGCACCACTCTAATAAGGGGCCCCCAGCGAGGTTCACCCCTCCACTTT
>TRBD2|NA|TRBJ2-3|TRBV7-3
CASSSGLAASTDTQYF
TGTGCCAGCAGCTCGGGACTAGCGGCTAGCACAGATACGCAGTATTTT
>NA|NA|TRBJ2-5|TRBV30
CAWSALDRIQETQYF
TGTGCCTGGAGTGCTTTGGACCGAATCCAAGAGACCCAGTACTTC
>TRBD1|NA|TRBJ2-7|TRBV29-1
CSVQTGTGVQVQYF
TGCAGCGTCCAGACCGGGACAGGGGTTCAGGTGCAGTACTTC
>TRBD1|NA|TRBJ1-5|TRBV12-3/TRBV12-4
CASRPGTGVYQPQHF
TGTGCCAGCAGACCCGGGACAGGAGTTTACCAGCCCCAGCATTTT
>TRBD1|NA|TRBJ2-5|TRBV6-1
CASSEDRGDQETQYF
TGTGCCAGCAGTGAGGACAGGGGGGACCAAGAGACCCAGTACTTC
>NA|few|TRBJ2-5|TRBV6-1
CASSFQETQYF
TGTGCCAGCAGCTTTCAAGAGACCCAGTACTTC
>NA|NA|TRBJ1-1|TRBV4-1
CASSQIKTTWGTEAFF
TGCGCCAGCAGCCAAATTAAGACAACCTGGGGTACTGAAGCTTTCTTT
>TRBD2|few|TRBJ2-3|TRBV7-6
CASSFAGGSTDTQYF
TGTGCCAGCAGCTTCGCGGGGGGGTCCACAGATACGCAGTATTTT
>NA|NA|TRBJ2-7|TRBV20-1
CSASNTGEITYEQYF
TGCAGTGCTTCAAATACCGGGGAGATCACCTACGAGCAGTACTTC
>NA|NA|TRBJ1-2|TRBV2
CASSYSANYGYTF
TGTGCCAGCTCTTATTCGGCGAACTATGGCTACACCTTC
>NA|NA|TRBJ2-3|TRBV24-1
CATSGQVGRVGTDTQYF
TGTGCCACCAGCGGGCAGGTTGGGCGGGTAGGCACAGATACGCAGTATTTT
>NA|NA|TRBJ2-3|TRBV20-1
CSANAAGPTDTQYF
TGCAGTGCTAATGCAGCGGGTCCCACAGATACGCAGTATTTT
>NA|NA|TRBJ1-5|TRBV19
CASRVGNQPQHF
TGTGCCAGCAGGGTCGGCAATCAGCCCCAGCATTTT
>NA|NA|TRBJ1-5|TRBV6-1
CASSEALGFNQPQHF
TGTGCCAGCAGTGAAGCGTTGGGGTTCAATCAGCCCCAGCATTTT
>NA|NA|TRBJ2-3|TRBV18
CASSPSQGQSTDTQYF
TGTGCCAGCTCACCATCACAAGGACAGAGCACAGATACGCAGTATTTT
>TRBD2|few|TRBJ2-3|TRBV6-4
CASSERETDTQYF
TGTGCCAGCAGTGAGCGGGAGACAGATACGCAGTATTTT
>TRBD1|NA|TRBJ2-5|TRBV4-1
CASSQVGQGVVTQYF
TGCGCCAGCAGCCAAGTTGGGCAGGGGGTAGTCACCCAGTACTTC
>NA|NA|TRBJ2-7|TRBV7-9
CASSLGQGWNEQYF
TGTGCCAGCAGCTTAGGGCAGGGGTGGAACGAGCAGTACTTC
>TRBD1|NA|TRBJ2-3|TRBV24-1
CATSDPAGTGGRTDTQYF
TGTGCCACCAGTGACCCAGCCGGGACAGGGGGCCGGACAGATACGCAGTATTTT
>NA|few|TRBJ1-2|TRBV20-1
CSARDPRTFYGYTF
TGCAGTGCTAGAGACCCCCGAACCTTCTATGGCTACACCTTC
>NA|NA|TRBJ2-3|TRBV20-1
CSAPDEAQYF
TGCAGTGCTCCGGACGAGGCGCAGTATTTT
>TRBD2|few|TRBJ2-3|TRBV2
CASRTAGLAGDTQYF
TGTGCCAGCAGAACAGCGGGACTAGCGGGAGATACGCAGTATTTT
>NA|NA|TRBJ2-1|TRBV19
CASSIFLRGNEQFF
TGTGCCAGTAGTATTTTCTTGAGGGGTAATGAGCAGTTCTTC
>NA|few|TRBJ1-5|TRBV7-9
CASSLMDQPQHF
TGTGCCAGCAGCTTAATGGATCAGCCCCAGCATTTT
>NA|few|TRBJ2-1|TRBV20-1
CSAKEGGSYNEQFF
TGCAGTGCTAAAGAAGGGGGTTCCTACAATGAGCAGTTCTTC